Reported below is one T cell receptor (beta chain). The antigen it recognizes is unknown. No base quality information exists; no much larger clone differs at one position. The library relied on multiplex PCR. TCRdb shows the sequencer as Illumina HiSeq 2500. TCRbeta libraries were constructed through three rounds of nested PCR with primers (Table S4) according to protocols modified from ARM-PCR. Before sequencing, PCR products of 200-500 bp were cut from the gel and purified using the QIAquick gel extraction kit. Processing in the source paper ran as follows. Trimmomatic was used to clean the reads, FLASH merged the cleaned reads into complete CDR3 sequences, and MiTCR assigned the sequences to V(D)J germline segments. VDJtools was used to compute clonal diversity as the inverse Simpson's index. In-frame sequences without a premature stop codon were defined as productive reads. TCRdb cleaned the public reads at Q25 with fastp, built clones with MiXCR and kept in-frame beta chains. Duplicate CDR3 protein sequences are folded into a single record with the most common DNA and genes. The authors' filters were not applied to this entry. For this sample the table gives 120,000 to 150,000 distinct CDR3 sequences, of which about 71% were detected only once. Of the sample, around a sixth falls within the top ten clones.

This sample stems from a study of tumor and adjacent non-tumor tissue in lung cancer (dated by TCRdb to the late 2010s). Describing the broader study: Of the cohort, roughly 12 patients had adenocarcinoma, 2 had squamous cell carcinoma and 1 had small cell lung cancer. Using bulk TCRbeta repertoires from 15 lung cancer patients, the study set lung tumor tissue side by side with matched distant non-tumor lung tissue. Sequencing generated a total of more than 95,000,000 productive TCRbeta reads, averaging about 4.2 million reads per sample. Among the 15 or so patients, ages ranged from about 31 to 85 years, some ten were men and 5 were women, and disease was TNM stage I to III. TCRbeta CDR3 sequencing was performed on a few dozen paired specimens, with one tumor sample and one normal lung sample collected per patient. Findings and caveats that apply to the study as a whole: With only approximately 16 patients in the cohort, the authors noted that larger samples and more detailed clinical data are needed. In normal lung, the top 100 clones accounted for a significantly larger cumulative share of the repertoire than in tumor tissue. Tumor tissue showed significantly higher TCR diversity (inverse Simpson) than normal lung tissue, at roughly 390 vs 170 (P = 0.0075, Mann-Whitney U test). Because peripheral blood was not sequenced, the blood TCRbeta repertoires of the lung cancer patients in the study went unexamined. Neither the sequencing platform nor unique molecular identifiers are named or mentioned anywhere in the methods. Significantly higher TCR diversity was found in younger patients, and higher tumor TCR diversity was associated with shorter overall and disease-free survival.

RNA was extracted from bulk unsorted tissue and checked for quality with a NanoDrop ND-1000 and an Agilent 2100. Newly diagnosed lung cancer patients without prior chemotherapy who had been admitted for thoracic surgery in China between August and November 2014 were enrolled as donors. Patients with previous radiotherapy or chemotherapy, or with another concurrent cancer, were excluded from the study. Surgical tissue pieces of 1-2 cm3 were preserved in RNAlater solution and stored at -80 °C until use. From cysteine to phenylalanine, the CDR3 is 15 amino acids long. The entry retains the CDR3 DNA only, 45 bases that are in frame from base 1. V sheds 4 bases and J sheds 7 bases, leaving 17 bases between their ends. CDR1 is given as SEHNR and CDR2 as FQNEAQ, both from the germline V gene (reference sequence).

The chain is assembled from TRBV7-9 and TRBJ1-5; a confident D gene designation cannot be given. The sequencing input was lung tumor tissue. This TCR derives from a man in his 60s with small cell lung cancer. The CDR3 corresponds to CASSSWTELAQPQHF. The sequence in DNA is TGTGCCAGCAGCTCCTGGACGGAACTTGCGCAGCCCCAGCATTTT.